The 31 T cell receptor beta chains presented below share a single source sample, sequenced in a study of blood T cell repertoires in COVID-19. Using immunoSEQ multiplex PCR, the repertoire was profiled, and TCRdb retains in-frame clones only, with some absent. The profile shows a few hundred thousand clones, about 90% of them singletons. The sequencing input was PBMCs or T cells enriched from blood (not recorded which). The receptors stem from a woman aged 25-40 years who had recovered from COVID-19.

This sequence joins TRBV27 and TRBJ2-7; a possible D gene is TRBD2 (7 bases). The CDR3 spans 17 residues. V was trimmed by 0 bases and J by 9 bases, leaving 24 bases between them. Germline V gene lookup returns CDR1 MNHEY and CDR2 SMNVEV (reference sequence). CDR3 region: CASSLSIGGGRPSVQYF. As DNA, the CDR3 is TGTGCCAGCAGTTTATCTATTGGGGGCGGGAGACCCTCGGTGCAGTACTTC.

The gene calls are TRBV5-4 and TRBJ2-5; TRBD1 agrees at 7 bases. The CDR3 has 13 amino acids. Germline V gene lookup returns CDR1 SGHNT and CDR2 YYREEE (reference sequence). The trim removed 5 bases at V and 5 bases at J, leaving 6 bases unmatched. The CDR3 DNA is TGTGCCAGCAGGGACACCAGGGGGGAGACCCAGTACTTC. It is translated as CASRDTRGETQYF.

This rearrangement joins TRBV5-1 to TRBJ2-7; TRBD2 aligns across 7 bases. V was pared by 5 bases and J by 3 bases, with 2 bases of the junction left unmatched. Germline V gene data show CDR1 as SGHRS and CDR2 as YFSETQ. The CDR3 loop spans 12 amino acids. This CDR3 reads CASSWGGYEQYF. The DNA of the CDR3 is TGCGCCAGCAGTTGGGGGGGCTACGAGCAGTACTTC.

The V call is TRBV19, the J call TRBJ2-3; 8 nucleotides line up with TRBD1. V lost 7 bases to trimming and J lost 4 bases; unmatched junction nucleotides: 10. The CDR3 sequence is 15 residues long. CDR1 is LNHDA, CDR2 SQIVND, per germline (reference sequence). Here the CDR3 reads CASMNRTGRPDTQYF. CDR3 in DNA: TGTGCCAGTATGAATAGGACAGGGAGGCCAGATACGCAGTATTTT.

The CDR3 coding sequence is TGTGCCTGGAGCGCGACAGAGGTGGGGGGCTACACCTTC. It translates to CAWSATEVGGYTF. V usage is TRBV30 and J usage is TRBJ1-2, with D possibly matching TRBD1 (5 bases). The length of the CDR3 is 13 residues. Per the germline V gene, CDR1 is GTSNPN and CDR2 is SVGIG (reference sequence). Trimming left V 3 bases short and J 8 bases short, with 16 bases between.

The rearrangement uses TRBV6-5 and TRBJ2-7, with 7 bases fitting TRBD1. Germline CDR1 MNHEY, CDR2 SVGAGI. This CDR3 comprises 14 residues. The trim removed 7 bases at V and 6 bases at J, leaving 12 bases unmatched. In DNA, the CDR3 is TGTGCCAGCATCCCCCACAGGGGCTCGGGCGAGCAGTACTTC. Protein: CASIPHRGSGEQYF.

CDR3 residues: CATSRRPTDREREQYF. For the CDR3, the DNA is TGTGCCACCAGCAGAAGGCCTACGGACAGGGAAAGAGAGCAGTACTTC. The chain uses TRBV15 and TRBJ2-7, with TRBD1 matching over 8 bases. Germline CDR1 LNHNV, CDR2 YYDKDF (reference sequence). CDR3 length equals 16 residues. V trimming: 2 bases; J trimming: 7 bases; junction bases outside the gene matches: 13. Looking up the rest from reference TRBV15 and TRBJ2-7 gives the full variable domain: DAMVIQNPRYQVTQFGKPVTLSCSQTLNHNVMYWYQQKSSQAPKLLFHYYDKDFNNEADTPDNFQSRRPNTSFCFLDIRSPGLGDTAMYLCATSRRPTDREREQYFGPGTRLTVT.

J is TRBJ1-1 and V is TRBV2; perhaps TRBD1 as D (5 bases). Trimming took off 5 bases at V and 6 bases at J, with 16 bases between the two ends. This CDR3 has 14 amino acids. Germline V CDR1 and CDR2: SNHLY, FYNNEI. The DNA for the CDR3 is TGTGCCAGCAGTAGACAGAACGGGAGCCCTGAAGCTTTCTTT. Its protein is CASSRQNGSPEAFF.

CDR3 coding DNA: TGTGCCAGCAGCCGCAGGACAGGGGGTACTGAAGCTTTCTTT. It specifies CASSRRTGGTEAFF. The gene calls are TRBV7-2 and TRBJ1-1; 10 bases are a match to TRBD1. CDR1 and CDR2 from the germline V gene are SGHTA and FQGNSA. J lost 5 bases, V lost 5 bases, and 5 bases had no gene match. The CDR3 contains 14 residues. The full variable domain, completed using reference TRBV7-2 and TRBJ1-1, is GAGVSQSPSNKVTEKGKDVELRCDPISGHTALYWYRQSLGQGLEFLIYFQGNSAPDKSGLPSDRFSAERTGGSVSTLTIQRTQQEDSAVYLCASSRRTGGTEAFFGQGTRLTVV.

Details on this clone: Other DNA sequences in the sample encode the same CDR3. The CDR3 nucleotides are TGTGCCAGCAGTTACTCGCCGGTGAACACTGAAGCTTTCTTT. Encoded protein: CASSYSPVNTEAFF. The rearrangement joins TRBV6-5 to TRBJ1-1; D ambiguous. Trimming pared 0 bases from V and 0 bases from J, leaving 5 bases between. The CDR3 consists of 14 residues. Germline loops: CDR1 MNHEY, CDR2 SVGAGI.

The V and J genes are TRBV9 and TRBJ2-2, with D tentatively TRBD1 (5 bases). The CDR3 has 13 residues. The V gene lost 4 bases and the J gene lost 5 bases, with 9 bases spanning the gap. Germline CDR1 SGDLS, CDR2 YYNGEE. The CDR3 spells CASSSPGTGELFF. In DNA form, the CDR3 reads TGTGCCAGCAGCTCACCAGGGACCGGGGAGCTGTTTTTT.

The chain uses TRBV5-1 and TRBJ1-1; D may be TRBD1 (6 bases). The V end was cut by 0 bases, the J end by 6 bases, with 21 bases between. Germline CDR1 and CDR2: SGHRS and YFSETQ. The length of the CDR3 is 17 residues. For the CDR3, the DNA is TGCGCCAGCAGCTTGGATTTACTGAACAGGGTTGGCCCTGAAGCTTTCTTT. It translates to CASSLDLLNRVGPEAFF.

CDR3: CASSTTRQGSHEQYF. The DNA of the CDR3 is TGTGCCAGTAGTACAACGCGACAGGGTTCCCACGAGCAGTACTTC. The rearrangement links TRBV19 to TRBJ2-7; 7 nucleotides agree with TRBD1. CDR3 length: 15 amino acids. Germline V gene lookup returns CDR1 LNHDA and CDR2 SQIVND (reference sequence). J gave up 5 bases and V 4 bases, and 11 bases lay outside the gene matches.

CDR3 coding DNA: TGTGCCAGCAGCGTAGCACAGTCCCCCTATGGCTACACCTTC. This encodes CASSVAQSPYGYTF. J is TRBJ1-2 and V is TRBV9; D is ambiguous. Trimming left V 0 bases short and J 4 bases short, with 10 bases between. CDR1 SGDLS and CDR2 YYNGEE come from the germline V gene. This CDR3 contains 14 residues.

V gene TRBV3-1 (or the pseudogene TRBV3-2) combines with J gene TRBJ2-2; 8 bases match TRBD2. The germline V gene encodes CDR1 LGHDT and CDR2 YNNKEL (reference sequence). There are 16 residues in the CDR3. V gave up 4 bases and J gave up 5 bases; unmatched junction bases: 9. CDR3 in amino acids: CASSPYRGGGTGELFF. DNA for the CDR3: TGTGCCAGCAGCCCATACCGGGGGGGCGGTACCGGGGAGCTGTTTTTT.

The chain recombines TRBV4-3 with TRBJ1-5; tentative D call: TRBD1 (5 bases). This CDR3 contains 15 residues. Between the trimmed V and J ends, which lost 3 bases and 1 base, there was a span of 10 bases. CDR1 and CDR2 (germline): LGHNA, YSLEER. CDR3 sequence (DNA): TGCGCCAGCAGCCAGAACAGGTGGAGCAATCAGCCCCAGCATTTT. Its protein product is CASSQNRWSNQPQHF.

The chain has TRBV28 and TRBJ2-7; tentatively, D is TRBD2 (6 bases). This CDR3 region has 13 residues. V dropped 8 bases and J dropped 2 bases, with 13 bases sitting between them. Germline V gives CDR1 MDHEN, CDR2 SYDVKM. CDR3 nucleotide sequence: TGTGCCAGCTCCCGGGGGAGGCCCTACGAGCAGTACTTC. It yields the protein CASSRGRPYEQYF.

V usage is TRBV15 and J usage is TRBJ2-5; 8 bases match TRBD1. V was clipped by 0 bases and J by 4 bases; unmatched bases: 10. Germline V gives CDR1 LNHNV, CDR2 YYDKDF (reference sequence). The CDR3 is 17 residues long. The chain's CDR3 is CATSRDGSGTGGETQYF. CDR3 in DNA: TGTGCCACCAGCAGAGATGGATCCGGGACAGGTGGAGAGACCCAGTACTTC.

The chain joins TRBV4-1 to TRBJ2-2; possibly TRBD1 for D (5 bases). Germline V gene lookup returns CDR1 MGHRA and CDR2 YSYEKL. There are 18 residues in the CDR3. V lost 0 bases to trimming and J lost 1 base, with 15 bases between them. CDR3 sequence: CASSQDLGQALNTGELFF. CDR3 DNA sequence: TGCGCCAGCAGCCAAGATCTGGGGCAGGCCCTGAACACCGGGGAGCTGTTTTTT.

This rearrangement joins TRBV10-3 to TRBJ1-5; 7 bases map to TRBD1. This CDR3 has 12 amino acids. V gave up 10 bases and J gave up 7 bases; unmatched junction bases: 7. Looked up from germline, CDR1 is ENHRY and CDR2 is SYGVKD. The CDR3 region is CATGGGIQPQHF. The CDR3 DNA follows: TGTGCCACCGGAGGGGGCATCCAGCCCCAGCATTTT.

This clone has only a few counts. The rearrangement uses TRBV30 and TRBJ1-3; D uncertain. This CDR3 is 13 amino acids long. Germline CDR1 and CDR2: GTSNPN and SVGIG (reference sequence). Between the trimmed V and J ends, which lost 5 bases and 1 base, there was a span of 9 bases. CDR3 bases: TGTGCCTGGGATCGGACTTCTGGAAACACCATATATTTT. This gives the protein CAWDRTSGNTIYF.

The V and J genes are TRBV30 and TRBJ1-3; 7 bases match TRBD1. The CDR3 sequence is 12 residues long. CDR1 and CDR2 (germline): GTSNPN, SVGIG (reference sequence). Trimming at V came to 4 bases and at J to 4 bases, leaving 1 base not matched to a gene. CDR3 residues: CAWTGGGNTIYF. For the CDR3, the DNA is TGTGCCTGGACAGGGGGAGGAAACACCATATATTTT.

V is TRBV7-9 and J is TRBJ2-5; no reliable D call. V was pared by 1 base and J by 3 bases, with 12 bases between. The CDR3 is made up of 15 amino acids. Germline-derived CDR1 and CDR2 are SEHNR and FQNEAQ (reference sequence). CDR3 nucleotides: TGTGCCAGCAGCTTAGATTGGCTGGAGAAAGAGACCCAGTACTTC. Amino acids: CASSLDWLEKETQYF.

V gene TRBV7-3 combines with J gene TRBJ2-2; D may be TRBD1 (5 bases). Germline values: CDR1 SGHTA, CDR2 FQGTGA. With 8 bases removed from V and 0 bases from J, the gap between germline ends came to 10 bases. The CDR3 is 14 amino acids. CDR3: CASLAGTNTGELFF. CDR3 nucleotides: TGTGCCAGCTTGGCAGGGACGAACACCGGGGAGCTGTTTTTT. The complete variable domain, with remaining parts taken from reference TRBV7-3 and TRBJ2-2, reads GAGVSQTPSNKVTEKGKYVELRCDPISGHTALYWYRQSLGQGPEFLIYFQGTGAADDSGLPNDRFFAVRPEGSVSTLKIQRTERGDSAVYLCASLAGTNTGELFFGEGSRLTVL.

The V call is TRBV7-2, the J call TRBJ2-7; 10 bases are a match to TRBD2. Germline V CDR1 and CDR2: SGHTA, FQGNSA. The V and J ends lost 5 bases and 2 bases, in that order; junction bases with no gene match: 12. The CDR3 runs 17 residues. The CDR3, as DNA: TGTGCCAGCAGCGTTAGGTTAGGTCTAGCGGGAGCCTACGAGCAGTACTTC. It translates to CASSVRLGLAGAYEQYF. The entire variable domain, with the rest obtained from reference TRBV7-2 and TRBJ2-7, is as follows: GAGVSQSPSNKVTEKGKDVELRCDPISGHTALYWYRQSLGQGLEFLIYFQGNSAPDKSGLPSDRFSAERTGGSVSTLTIQRTQQEDSAVYLCASSVRLGLAGAYEQYFGPGTRLTVT.

In DNA, the CDR3 is TGTGCCAGCAGACGGACAGAGCTTATGACCTACGAGCAGTACTTC. Its translation is CASRRTELMTYEQYF. The V call is TRBV27, the J call TRBJ2-7, with D perhaps TRBD1 (6 bases). This CDR3 is built from 15 residues. Germline lookup yields CDR1 MNHEY and CDR2 SMNVEV (reference sequence). V lost 6 bases and J lost 2, with 17 bases in between.

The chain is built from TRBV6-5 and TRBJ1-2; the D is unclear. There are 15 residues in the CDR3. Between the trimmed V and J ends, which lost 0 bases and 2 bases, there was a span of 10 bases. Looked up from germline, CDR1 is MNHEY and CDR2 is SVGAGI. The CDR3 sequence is CASSYSGLPNYGYTF. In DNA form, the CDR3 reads TGTGCCAGCAGTTACTCAGGACTCCCGAACTATGGCTACACCTTC.

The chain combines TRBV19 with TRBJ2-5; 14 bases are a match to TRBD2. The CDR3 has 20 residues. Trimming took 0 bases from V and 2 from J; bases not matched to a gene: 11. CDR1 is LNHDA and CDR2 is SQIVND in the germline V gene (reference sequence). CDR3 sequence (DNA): TGTGCCAGTAGTATAGATCCTTGGACTAGCGGGGGGCCGTCACAAGAGACCCAGTACTTC. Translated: CASSIDPWTSGGPSQETQYF.

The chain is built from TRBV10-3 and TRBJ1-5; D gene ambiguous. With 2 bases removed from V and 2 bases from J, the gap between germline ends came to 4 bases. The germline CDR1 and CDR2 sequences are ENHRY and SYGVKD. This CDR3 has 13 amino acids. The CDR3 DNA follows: TGTGCCATCAGTGAGACACGCAATCAGCCCCAGCATTTT. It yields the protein CAISETRNQPQHF.

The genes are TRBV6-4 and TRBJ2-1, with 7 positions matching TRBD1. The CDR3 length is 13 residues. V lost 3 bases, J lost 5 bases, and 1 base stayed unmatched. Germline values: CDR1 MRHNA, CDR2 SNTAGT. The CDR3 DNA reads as TGTGCCAGCAGTGAACAGGGGAACAATGAGCAGTTCTTC. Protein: CASSEQGNNEQFF.

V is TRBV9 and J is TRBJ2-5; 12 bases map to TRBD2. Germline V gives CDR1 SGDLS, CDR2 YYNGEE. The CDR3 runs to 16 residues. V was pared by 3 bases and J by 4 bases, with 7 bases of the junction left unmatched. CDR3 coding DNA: TGTGCCAGCAGCGCTAGCGGGGGGGCTGGAGGAGAGACCCAGTACTTC. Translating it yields CASSASGGAGGETQYF.